This TCR beta chain was retrieved from a study of shared clonotypes between healthy human individuals. Study overall: In total, the donors were a couple of women and three men aged 18 to 49.

Each donor was a Caucasian adult residing in Nashville, Tennessee. The unsorted PBMC sample used ten immunoSEQ deep assay plates. The data were produced by immunoSEQ multiplex PCR, yet TCRdb's version contains in-frame clones alone and is incomplete. Of roughly 500,000 clones listed, around 80% were seen once; the top ten hold around 13%. This clone was found once. Sequenced input: PBMCs. This clonotype originated in a woman in her thirties or forties in good health. Some clones in this sample may be carry-over from other donors' samples.

This CDR3 reads CAWSRNRGTEAFF. CDR3 DNA: TGTGCCTGGAGTAGAAACAGGGGCACTGAAGCTTTCTTT. This rearrangement joins TRBV30 to TRBJ1-1, with 7 bases fitting TRBD1. This CDR3 region has 13 residues. Germline values: CDR1 GTSNPN, CDR2 SVGIG (reference sequence). Trimming took 2 bases from V and 4 from J; bases not matched to a gene: 4.